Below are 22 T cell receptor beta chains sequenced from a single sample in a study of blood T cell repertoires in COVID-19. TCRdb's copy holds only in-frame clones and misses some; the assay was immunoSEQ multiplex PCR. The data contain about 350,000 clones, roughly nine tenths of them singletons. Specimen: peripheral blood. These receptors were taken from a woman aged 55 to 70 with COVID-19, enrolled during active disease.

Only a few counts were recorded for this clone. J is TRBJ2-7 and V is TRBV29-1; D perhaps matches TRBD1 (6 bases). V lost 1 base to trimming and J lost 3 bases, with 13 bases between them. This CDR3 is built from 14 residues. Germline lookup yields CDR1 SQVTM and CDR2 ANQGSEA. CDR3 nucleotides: TGCAGCGTTGAAGGGGTTCAGGGGAACTACGAGCAGTACTTC. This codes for CSVEGVQGNYEQYF.

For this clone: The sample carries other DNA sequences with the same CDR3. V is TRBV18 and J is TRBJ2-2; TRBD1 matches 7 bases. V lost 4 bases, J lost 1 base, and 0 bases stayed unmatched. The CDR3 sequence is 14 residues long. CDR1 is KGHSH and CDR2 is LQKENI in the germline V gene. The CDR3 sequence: CASSRDRNTGELFF. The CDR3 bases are TGTGCCAGCTCACGGGACAGGAACACCGGGGAGCTGTTTTTT.

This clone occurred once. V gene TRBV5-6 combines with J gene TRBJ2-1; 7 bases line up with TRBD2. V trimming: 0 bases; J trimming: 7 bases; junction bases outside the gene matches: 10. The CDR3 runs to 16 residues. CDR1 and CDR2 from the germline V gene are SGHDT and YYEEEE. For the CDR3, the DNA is TGTGCCAGCAGCTTGGTCACGCGGGGGATGTGGAATGAGCAGTTCTTC. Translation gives CASSLVTRGMWNEQFF.

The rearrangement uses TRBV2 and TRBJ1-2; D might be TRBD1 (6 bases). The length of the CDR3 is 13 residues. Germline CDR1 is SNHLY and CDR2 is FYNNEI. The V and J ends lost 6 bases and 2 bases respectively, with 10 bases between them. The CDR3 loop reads CASSHRVNYGYTF. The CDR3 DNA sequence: TGTGCCAGCAGCCACAGGGTCAACTATGGCTACACCTTC.

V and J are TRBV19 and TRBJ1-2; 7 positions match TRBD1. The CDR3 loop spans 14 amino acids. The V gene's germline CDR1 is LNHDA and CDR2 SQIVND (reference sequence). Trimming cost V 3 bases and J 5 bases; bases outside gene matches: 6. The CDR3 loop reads CASSIQGDVYGYTF. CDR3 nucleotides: TGTGCCAGTAGTATCCAGGGGGATGTATATGGCTACACCTTC.

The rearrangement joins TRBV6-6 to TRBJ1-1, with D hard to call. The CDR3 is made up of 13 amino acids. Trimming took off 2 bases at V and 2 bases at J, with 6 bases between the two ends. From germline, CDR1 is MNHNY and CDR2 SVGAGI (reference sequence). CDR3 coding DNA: TGTGCCAGCAGTTACCAAAAAAACACTGAAGCTTTCTTT. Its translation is CASSYQKNTEAFF.

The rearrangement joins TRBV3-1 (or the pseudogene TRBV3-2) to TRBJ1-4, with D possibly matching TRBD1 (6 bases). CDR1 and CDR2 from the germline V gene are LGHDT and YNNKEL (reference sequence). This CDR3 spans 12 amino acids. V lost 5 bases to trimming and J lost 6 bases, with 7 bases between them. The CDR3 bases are TGTGCCAGCAGCTGGGGGCATGAAAAACTGTTTTTT. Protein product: CASSWGHEKLFF.

The CDR3 DNA reads as TGTGCCAGCAGTTGGGGGGACGGGGAGCTGTTTTTT. Amino acid sequence: CASSWGDGELFF. The V gene is TRBV5-4, the J gene TRBJ2-2; tentative D call: TRBD2 (6 bases). CDR1 and CDR2 from the germline V gene are SGHNT and YYREEE (reference sequence). The CDR3 runs 12 residues. Trimming took off 5 bases at V and 7 bases at J, with 9 bases between the two ends.

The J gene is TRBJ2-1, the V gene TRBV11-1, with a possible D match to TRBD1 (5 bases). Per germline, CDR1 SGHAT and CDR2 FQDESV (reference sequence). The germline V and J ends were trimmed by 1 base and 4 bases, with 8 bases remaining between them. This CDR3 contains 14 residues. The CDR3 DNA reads TGTGCCAGCAGCTTAGGGCAGGGATACAATGAGCAGTTCTTC. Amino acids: CASSLGQGYNEQFF.

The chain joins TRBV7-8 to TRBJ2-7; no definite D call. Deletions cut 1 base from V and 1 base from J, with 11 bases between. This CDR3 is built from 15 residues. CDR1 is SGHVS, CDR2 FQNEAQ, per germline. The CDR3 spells CASSLGAGWSYEQYF. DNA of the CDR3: TGTGCCAGCAGCTTAGGCGCCGGTTGGTCCTACGAGCAGTACTTC.

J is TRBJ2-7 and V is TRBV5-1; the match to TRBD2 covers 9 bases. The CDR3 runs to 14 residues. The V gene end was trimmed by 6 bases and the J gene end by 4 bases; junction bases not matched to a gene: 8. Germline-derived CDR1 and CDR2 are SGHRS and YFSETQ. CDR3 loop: CASKSSGGFYEQYF. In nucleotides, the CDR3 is TGCGCCAGCAAGAGTAGCGGGGGATTTTACGAGCAGTACTTC. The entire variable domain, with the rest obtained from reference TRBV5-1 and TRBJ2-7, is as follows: KAGVTQTPRYLIKTRGQQVTLSCSPISGHRSVSWYQQTPGQGLQFLFEYFSETQRNKGNFPGRFSGRQFSNSRSEMNVSTLELGDSALYLCASKSSGGFYEQYFGPGTRLTVT.

In nucleotides, the CDR3 is TGCGCCAGCGGAGGGGTAGCGGGGGCCTTTGTGACCCAGTACTTC. This translates into CASGGVAGAFVTQYF. The rearrangement links TRBV5-1 to TRBJ2-5, with 9 bases aligning to TRBD2. V trimming: 7 bases; J trimming: 7 bases; junction bases outside the gene matches: 14. Germline CDR1 is SGHRS and CDR2 is YFSETQ. This CDR3 spans 15 amino acids.

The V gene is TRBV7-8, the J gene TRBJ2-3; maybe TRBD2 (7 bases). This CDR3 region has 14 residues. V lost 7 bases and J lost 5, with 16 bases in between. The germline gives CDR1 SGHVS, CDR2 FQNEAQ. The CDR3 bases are TGTGCCAGCAACACGAGGGGGGGCCAAGATACGCAGTATTTT. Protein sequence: CASNTRGGQDTQYF.

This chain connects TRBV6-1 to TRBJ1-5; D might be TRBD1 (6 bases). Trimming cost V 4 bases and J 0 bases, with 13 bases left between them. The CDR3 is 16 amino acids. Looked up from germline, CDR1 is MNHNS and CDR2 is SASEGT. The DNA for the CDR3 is TGTGCCAGCAGTGGTTGGACAGCCCATAGCAATCAGCCCCAGCATTTT. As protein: CASSGWTAHSNQPQHF.

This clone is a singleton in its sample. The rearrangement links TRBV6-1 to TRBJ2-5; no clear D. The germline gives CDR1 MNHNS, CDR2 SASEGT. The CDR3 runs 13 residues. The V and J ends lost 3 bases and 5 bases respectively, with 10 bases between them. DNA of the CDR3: TGTGCCAGCAGTGACAGGATGATGGAGACCCAGTACTTC. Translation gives CASSDRMMETQYF.

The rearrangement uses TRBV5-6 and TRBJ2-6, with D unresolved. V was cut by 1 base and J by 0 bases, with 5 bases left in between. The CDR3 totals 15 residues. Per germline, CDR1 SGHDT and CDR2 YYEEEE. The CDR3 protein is CASSLLYSGANVLTF. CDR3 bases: TGTGCCAGCAGCTTGCTGTACTCTGGGGCCAACGTCCTGACTTTC.

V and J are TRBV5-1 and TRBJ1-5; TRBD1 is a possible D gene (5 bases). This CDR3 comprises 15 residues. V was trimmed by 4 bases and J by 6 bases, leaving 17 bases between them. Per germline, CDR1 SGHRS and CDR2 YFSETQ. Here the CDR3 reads CASSPIGGVGQPQHF. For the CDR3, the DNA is TGCGCCAGCAGCCCGATCGGGGGGGTCGGTCAGCCCCAGCATTTT. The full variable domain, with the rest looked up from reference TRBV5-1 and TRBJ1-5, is KAGVTQTPRYLIKTRGQQVTLSCSPISGHRSVSWYQQTPGQGLQFLFEYFSETQRNKGNFPGRFSGRQFSNSRSEMNVSTLELGDSALYLCASSPIGGVGQPQHFGDGTRLSIL.

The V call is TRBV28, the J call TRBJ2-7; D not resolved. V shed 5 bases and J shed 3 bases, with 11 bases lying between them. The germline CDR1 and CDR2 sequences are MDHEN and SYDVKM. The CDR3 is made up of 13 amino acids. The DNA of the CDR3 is TGTGCCAGCAGTCCTTCCCCGTTCTACGAGCAGTACTTC. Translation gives CASSPSPFYEQYF.

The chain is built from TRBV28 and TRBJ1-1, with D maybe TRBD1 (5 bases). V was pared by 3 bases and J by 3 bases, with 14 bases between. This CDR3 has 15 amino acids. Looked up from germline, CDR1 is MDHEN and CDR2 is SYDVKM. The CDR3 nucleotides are TGTGCCAGCAGTTTGAACAGGAAACGGGACACTGAAGCTTTCTTT. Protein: CASSLNRKRDTEAFF.

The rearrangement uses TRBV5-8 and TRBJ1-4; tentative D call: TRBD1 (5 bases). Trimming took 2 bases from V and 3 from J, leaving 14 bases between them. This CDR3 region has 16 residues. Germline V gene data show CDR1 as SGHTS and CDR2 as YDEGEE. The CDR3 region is CASSFNPWGANEKLFF. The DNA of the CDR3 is TGTGCCAGCAGCTTTAATCCTTGGGGGGCTAATGAAAAACTGTTTTTT.

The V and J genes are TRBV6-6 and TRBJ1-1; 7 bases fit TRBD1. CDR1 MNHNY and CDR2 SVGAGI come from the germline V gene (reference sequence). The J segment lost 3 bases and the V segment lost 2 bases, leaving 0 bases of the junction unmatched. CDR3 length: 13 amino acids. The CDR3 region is CASSYGQDTEAFF. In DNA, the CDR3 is TGTGCCAGCAGTTACGGACAGGACACTGAAGCTTTCTTT.

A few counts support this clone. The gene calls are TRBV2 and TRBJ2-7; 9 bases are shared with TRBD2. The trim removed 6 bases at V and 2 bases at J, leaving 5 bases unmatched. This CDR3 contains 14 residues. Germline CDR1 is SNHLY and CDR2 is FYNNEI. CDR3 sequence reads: CASRAGGGAYEQYF. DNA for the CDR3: TGTGCCAGCAGGGCTGGCGGGGGGGCCTACGAGCAGTACTTC. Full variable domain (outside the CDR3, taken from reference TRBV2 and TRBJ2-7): EPEVTQTPSHQVTQMGQEVILRCVPISNHLYFYWYRQILGQKVEFLVSFYNNEISEKSEIFDDQFSVERPDGSNFTLKIRSTKLEDSAMYFCASRAGGGAYEQYFGPGTRLTVT.